A single sample gave rise to the 19 T cell receptor beta chains below, sequenced in a study of glioma-infiltrating T cells after dendritic cell vaccination. Time point described: after dendritic cell vaccination, including at tumor progression/relapse. TCRdb's table, derived via immunoSEQ multiplex PCR, lists solely in-frame clones and lacks some. This sample has approximately 85,000 clones; less than 85% occur once, and the top ten carry 7.5% to 8.5%. Sequenced here: blood, sampled after dendritic cell vaccination. Source of these receptors: a human donor with glioblastoma.

The rearrangement uses TRBV9 and TRBJ2-7; possible D gene TRBD1, 5 bases. The CDR3 has 14 amino acids. Trimming removed 0 bases from V and 2 bases from J, with 9 bases in between. Per the germline V gene, CDR1 is SGDLS and CDR2 is YYNGEE. In DNA form, the CDR3 reads TGTGCCAGCAGCGTAGCGTCAGGGCCCTACGAGCAGTACTTC. This encodes CASSVASGPYEQYF.

The CDR3 sequence: CATSRDRGVGSYEQYF. CDR3 in DNA: TGTGCCACCAGCAGAGATCGCGGGGTTGGGTCCTACGAGCAGTACTTC. The rearrangement joins TRBV15 to TRBJ2-7; D is possibly TRBD2 (6 bases). The germline gives CDR1 LNHNV, CDR2 YYDKDF (reference sequence). The CDR3 is made up of 16 amino acids. V lost 0 bases, J lost 1 base, and 13 bases lay in between.

This clone appeared a single time. The chain employs TRBV5-6 and TRBJ1-2; no clear D gene. The V gene lost 4 bases and the J gene lost 4 bases, with 14 bases spanning the gap. The germline V gene has CDR1 SGHDT and CDR2 YYEEEE. The CDR3 length is 14 residues. The DNA of the CDR3 is TGTGCCAGCAGCGCCTGGCAGGCGACCTATGGCTACACCTTC. Translating it yields CASSAWQATYGYTF.

The V gene is TRBV27, the J gene TRBJ2-5, with D unclear. Trimming left V 8 bases short and J 5 bases short, with 6 bases between. CDR3 length: 10 amino acids. Germline CDR1 reads MNHEY; CDR2 reads SMNVEV (reference sequence). CDR3 bases: TGTGCCAGCGGGCGTGAGACCCAGTACTTC. This sequence encodes CASGRETQYF.

This clone has just one count. The chain employs TRBV2 and TRBJ2-1; 7 nucleotides line up with TRBD1. The germline V gene has CDR1 SNHLY and CDR2 FYNNEI. The CDR3 sequence is 14 residues long. V trimming: 6 bases; J trimming: 6 bases; junction bases outside the gene matches: 8. The CDR3 DNA sequence: TGTGCCAGCAGCCGGGACAGAGAAATCAATGAGCAGTTCTTC. This sequence encodes CASSRDREINEQFF. Based on the CDR3 plus reference TRBV2 and TRBJ2-1, the full variable domain is EPEVTQTPSHQVTQMGQEVILRCVPISNHLYFYWYRQILGQKVEFLVSFYNNEISEKSEIFDDQFSVERPDGSNFTLKIRSTKLEDSAMYFCASSRDREINEQFFGPGTRLTVL.

This chain joins TRBV27 and TRBJ2-7; maybe TRBD1 (6 bases). V was cut by 4 bases and J by 3 bases, with 13 bases left in between. The CDR3 sequence is 14 residues long. Germline V gene lookup returns CDR1 MNHEY and CDR2 SMNVEV (reference sequence). CDR3 nucleotide sequence: TGTGCCAGCAGTTCACTACAGGGTGGCTACGAGCAGTACTTC. Amino acid sequence: CASSSLQGGYEQYF.

The V gene is TRBV9, the J gene TRBJ2-7, with 7 bases that match TRBD2. Germline V gives CDR1 SGDLS, CDR2 YYNGEE. V gave up 4 bases and J gave up 7 bases; unmatched junction bases: 14. There are 15 residues in the CDR3. CDR3 residues: CASSPRGGVRGEQYF. CDR3 coding DNA: TGTGCCAGCAGCCCCCGTGGGGGGGTTCGCGGTGAGCAGTACTTC.

The chain couples TRBV5-1 to TRBJ2-1; TRBD2 aligns across 8 bases. V lost 9 bases to trimming and J lost 9 bases; unmatched junction nucleotides: 14. The CDR3 is 14 amino acids. In germline, CDR1 is SGHRS, CDR2 YFSETQ. CDR3 sequence reads: CATNPGTSGAEQFF. DNA for the CDR3: TGCGCCACCAATCCCGGGACTAGTGGTGCTGAGCAGTTCTTC.

The chain carries TRBV7-8 and TRBJ2-6, with D perhaps TRBD1 (6 bases). CDR1 and CDR2 (germline): SGHVS, FQNEAQ. This CDR3 is built from 17 residues. V was pared by 1 base and J by 2 bases, with 12 bases between. The chain's CDR3 is CASSLDGTGTGANVLTF. CDR3 coding DNA: TGTGCCAGCAGCTTAGACGGCACAGGGACTGGGGCCAACGTCCTGACTTTC.

The rearrangement joins TRBV7-2 to TRBJ1-4; tentatively, D is TRBD1 (6 bases). Trimming cost V 1 base and J 8 bases, with 17 bases left between them. CDR3 length equals 16 residues. CDR1 and CDR2 from the germline V gene are SGHTA and FQGNSA. In DNA, the CDR3 is TGTGCCAGCAGCTTAGGAGGGGGGGCAGTACAGGAAAAACTGTTTTTT. Its translation is CASSLGGGAVQEKLFF.

The V call is TRBV6-5, the J call TRBJ2-7, with 8 bases lining up with TRBD1. This CDR3 spans 14 amino acids. V shed 6 bases and J 2 bases; nucleotides not matched to a gene: 6. The germline V gene has CDR1 MNHEY and CDR2 SVGAGI. The CDR3 here is CASSRQGQTYEQYF. The DNA for the CDR3 is TGTGCCAGCAGCAGACAGGGGCAAACCTACGAGCAGTACTTC.

In DNA, the CDR3 is TGTGCCAGTAGTCTTTTAGTGGGCGCGACCTACGAGCAGTACTTC. It yields the protein CASSLLVGATYEQYF. The chain is built from TRBV19 and TRBJ2-7, with unresolved D. From germline, CDR1 is LNHDA and CDR2 SQIVND (reference sequence). V lost 5 bases and J 2 bases, leaving 16 bases between the germline ends. CDR3 size: 15 residues.

The V gene is TRBV19, the J gene TRBJ1-5, with 9 bases fitting TRBD1. Germline-derived CDR1 and CDR2 are LNHDA and SQIVND (reference sequence). V shed 7 bases, J shed 5 bases, and the junction held 9 bases outside the gene matches. The CDR3 is 15 amino acids. CDR3 sequence (DNA): TGTGCCAGTACCTCGGGACAGGGTGGGTATCAGCCCCAGCATTTT. This encodes CASTSGQGGYQPQHF.

The rearrangement links TRBV18 to TRBJ1-2, with unresolved D. Looked up from germline, CDR1 is KGHSH and CDR2 is LQKENI. V was pared by 6 bases and J by 7 bases, with 12 bases between. The CDR3 has 12 residues. DNA of the CDR3: TGTGCCAGCTCGCTTCGGGAGGCTGGCTACACCTTC. Translated: CASSLREAGYTF.

This chain links TRBV6-1 with TRBJ2-7; no definite D call. Germline CDR1 MNHNS, CDR2 SASEGT. V lost 4 bases and J 2 bases, leaving 6 bases between the germline ends. The CDR3 is 12 amino acids. CDR3 nucleotides: TGTGCCAGCAGTGGGCAGACCTACGAGCAGTACTTC. The encoded protein is CASSGQTYEQYF.

J is TRBJ2-1 and V is TRBV5-6; TRBD1 is a possible D gene (5 bases). V dropped 1 base and J dropped 14 bases, with 13 bases sitting between them. CDR3 length: 12 residues. The V gene's germline CDR1 is SGHDT and CDR2 YYEEEE. The CDR3, as DNA: TGTGCCAGCAGCTTGATGGCGGACAAGGAGTTCTTC. Protein: CASSLMADKEFF.

The chain combines TRBV6-1 with TRBJ2-3, with D maybe TRBD1 (6 bases). V was cut by 8 bases and J by 2 bases, with 17 bases left in between. CDR1 is MNHNS and CDR2 is SASEGT in the germline V gene. The CDR3 runs 15 residues. CDR3 protein: CASAQTGSYTDTQYF. The CDR3 region has the DNA TGTGCCAGCGCCCAGACAGGTTCCTACACAGATACGCAGTATTTT.

The chain uses TRBV7-9 and TRBJ2-5; 7 nucleotides match TRBD2. The DNA end is more similar to TRBJ2-7, so the J call may be wrong. The CDR3 consists of 17 residues. From germline, CDR1 is SEHNR and CDR2 FQNEAQ (reference sequence). CDR3 sequence: CASSLAGGGGKGYEQYF. The DNA for the CDR3 is TGTGCCAGCAGCTTAGCCGGCGGGGGTGGAAAGGGCTACGAGCAGTACTTC.

The rearrangement joins TRBV7-8 to TRBJ2-5; 8 nucleotides match TRBD1. V was clipped by 5 bases and J by 4 bases; unmatched bases: 9. The CDR3 is made up of 15 amino acids. Germline CDR1 is SGHVS and CDR2 is FQNEAQ. In DNA, the CDR3 is TGTGCCAGCAGCCTCGGGACAGGAGAACTAGAGACCCAGTACTTC. It codes for CASSLGTGELETQYF.